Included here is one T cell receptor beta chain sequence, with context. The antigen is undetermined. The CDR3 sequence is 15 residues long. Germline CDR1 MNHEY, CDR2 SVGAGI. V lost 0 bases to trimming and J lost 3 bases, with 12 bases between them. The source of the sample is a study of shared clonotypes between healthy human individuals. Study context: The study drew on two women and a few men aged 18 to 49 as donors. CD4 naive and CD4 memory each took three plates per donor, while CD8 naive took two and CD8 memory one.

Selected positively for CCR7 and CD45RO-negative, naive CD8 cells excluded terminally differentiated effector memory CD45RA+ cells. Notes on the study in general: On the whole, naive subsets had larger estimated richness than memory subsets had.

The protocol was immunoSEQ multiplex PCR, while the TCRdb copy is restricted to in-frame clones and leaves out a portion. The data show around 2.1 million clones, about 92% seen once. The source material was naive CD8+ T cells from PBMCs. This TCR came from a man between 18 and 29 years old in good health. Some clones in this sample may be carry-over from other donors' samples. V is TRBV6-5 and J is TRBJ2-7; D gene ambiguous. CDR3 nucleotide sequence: TGTGCCAGCAGTTACTCGTGGGAAATGGGCTACGAGCAGTACTTC. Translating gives CASSYSWEMGYEQYF.